A selection of T cell receptor beta chains follows, all from one sample in a study of T cell repertoires in cytomegalovirus infection. These receptors are not linked to any known antigen. TCRdb re-analysed the reads in MiXCR, keeping a single row per CDR3 protein. This table has hundreds of thousands of distinct CDR3 sequences, around 32% appearing once. The starting material was cultured PBMCs, obtained from culture after CMV antigen stimulation. These receptors came from a human donor in good health (CMV status not recorded). Some clones in this sample may be carry-over from other donors' samples. The CDR3 runs from the conserved cysteine through the conserved F or W. D genes are given only for firm matches. The size of a clone is reported for some rows only, either as once, few or many, or as a class for expanded clones.

cdr3_aa cdr3_nt clone_size j_call v_call d_call
CASSFDQLLKFF TGTGCCAGCAGTTTTGATCAGCTTCTGAAGTTCTTC . TRBJ2-1 TRBV12-3/TRBV12-4 .
CAISRQGPSGNTIYF TGTGCCATCAGCCGACAGGGGCCCTCTGGAAACACCATATATTTT once TRBJ1-3 TRBV10-3 TRBD1
CSARDPGVGSPLHF TGCAGTGCTAGAGATCCCGGGGTCGGGTCACCCCTCCACTTT few TRBJ1-6 TRBV20-1 .
CASSLLRVNEQFF TGTGCCAGCAGCTTACTTCGCGTCAATGAGCAGTTCTTC many TRBJ2-1 TRBV7-2 .
CASSLIRIVGAGETQYF TGTGCCAGCAGCTTAATTAGGATAGTGGGGGCTGGGGAGACCCAGTACTTC . TRBJ2-5 TRBV7-8 .
CASSWGESGYEQYF TGCGCCAGCAGCTGGGGGGAGAGTGGGTACGAGCAGTACTTC few TRBJ2-7 TRBV5-1 .
CASSPDRLFSYEQYF TGTGCCAGCAGCCCGGACAGACTTTTCTCCTACGAGCAGTACTTC many TRBJ2-7 TRBV7-2 .
CASVPDRPVLVTPTDTQYF TGTGCCAGCGTCCCGGACAGGCCCGTCCTCGTCACGCCGACAGATACGCAGTATTTT many TRBJ2-3 TRBV7-6 TRBD1
CASTLGGLSRGELFF TGTGCCAGCACCCTCGGGGGGCTCAGCAGGGGGGAGCTGTTTTTT few TRBJ2-2 TRBV11-2 .
CASSEVLTSGRASLNEQFF TGTGCCAGCAGTGAGGTCCTGACTAGCGGGAGGGCTTCTCTCAATGAGCAGTTCTTC few TRBJ2-1 TRBV2 TRBD2
CASSLTAHQPQHF TGCGCCAGCAGTCTGACAGCTCATCAGCCCCAGCATTTT . TRBJ1-5 TRBV10-1 .
CASSLSPGGDTYEQYF TGTGCCAGCAGTTTAAGCCCGGGGGGGGATACCTACGAGCAGTACTTC . TRBJ2-7 TRBV12-3/TRBV12-4 TRBD2
CSASWTSGGTDTQYF TGCAGTGCTAGTTGGACTAGCGGGGGAACAGATACGCAGTATTTT . TRBJ2-3 TRBV20-1 TRBD2
CASSPRREGNGNEQFF TGTGCCAGCAGCCCCAGACGGGAGGGCAATGGAAATGAGCAGTTCTTC many TRBJ2-1 TRBV7-2 TRBD2
CASTRQGNSPLHF TGTGCCAGCACCCGACAGGGTAATTCACCCCTCCACTTT . TRBJ1-6 TRBV6-6 TRBD1
CASGEDQETQYF TGTGCCAGCGGCGAGGACCAAGAGACCCAGTACTTC . TRBJ2-5 TRBV7-9 .
CASSFSGSNTEAFF TGTGCCAGCAGCTTCTCCGGGTCTAACACTGAAGCTTTCTTT many TRBJ1-1 TRBV7-8 .
CASSLQRRSSPLHF TGTGCCAGCAGCTTACAGAGGCGTTCGTCACCCCTCCACTTT many TRBJ1-6 TRBV7-8 .
CASSLARGEQYF TGTGCCAGCAGCTTAGCGCGAGGGGAGCAGTACTTC many TRBJ2-7 TRBV7-8 .
CASSLVASGPTDTQYF TGCGCCAGCAGCTTGGTAGCTAGCGGCCCCACAGATACGCAGTATTTT . TRBJ2-3 TRBV5-1 TRBD2
CASSSERGNTIYF TGTGCCAGCAGCTCTGAGAGGGGAAACACCATATATTTT . TRBJ1-3 TRBV7-6 .
CASSHASGRAANTGELFF TGCGCCAGCAGCCACGCTAGCGGGAGGGCCGCGAACACCGGGGAGCTGTTTTTT . TRBJ2-2 TRBV4-1 TRBD2
CASSPRTGFEETQYF TGTGCCAGTAGTCCCCGGACAGGGTTCGAAGAGACCCAGTACTTC few TRBJ2-5 TRBV19 TRBD1
CAIRGSMDTEDFF TGTGCCATCAGAGGGTCTATGGACACTGAAGATTTCTTT . TRBJ1-1 TRBV10-3 .
CASSAGTSGYNEQFF TGTGCCAGCAGCGCCGGGACTAGCGGGTACAATGAGCAGTTCTTC many TRBJ2-1 TRBV7-6 TRBD2
CASNIGGTGELFF TGTGCCAGCAACATAGGGGGCACCGGGGAGCTGTTTTTT few TRBJ2-2 TRBV7-8 .
CASSLLSYSNQPQHF TGTGCCAGCAGTTTACTCTCATATAGCAATCAGCCCCAGCATTTT few TRBJ1-5 TRBV27 .
CASSLVSGTDRGQFF TGTGCCAGCAGCTTAGTTTCGGGGACGGACAGGGGGCAGTTCTTC many TRBJ2-1 TRBV7-2 TRBD1
CASSLGLNTDTQYF TGTGCCAGCAGCCTAGGACTTAACACAGATACGCAGTATTTT many TRBJ2-3 TRBV11-2 .
CASSLAGLEHNEQFF TGCGCCAGCAGCTTGGCCGGACTGGAACACAATGAGCAGTTCTTC few TRBJ2-1 TRBV5-1 .
CASSPNGAGYGYTF TGTGCCAGCAGCCCGAACGGGGCGGGCTATGGCTACACCTTC few TRBJ1-2 TRBV7-2 .
CASSQDRSSYNSPLHF TGTGCCAGCAGTCAGGACAGGAGCTCCTATAATTCACCCCTCCACTTT . TRBJ1-6 TRBV6-5 TRBD1
CAISERGETQYF TGTGCCATCAGTGAGAGGGGGGAGACCCAGTACTTC few TRBJ2-5 TRBV10-3 .
CASRQQGVETQYF TGTGCCAGCAGGCAACAGGGGGTGGAGACCCAGTACTTC few TRBJ2-5 TRBV27 TRBD1
CASSYDQDRAGYTF TGTGCCAGCAGTTATGACCAGGACAGGGCAGGCTACACCTTC few TRBJ1-2 TRBV7-2 TRBD1
CASSQDGGRGDTQYF TGCGCCAGCAGCCAAGACGGCGGGAGAGGAGATACGCAGTATTTT . TRBJ2-3 TRBV4-3 TRBD2
CASSRTGTYEQYF TGTGCCAGCAGCCGGACAGGGACCTACGAGCAGTACTTC few TRBJ2-7 TRBV7-9 TRBD1
CASSPTGEGEKLFF TGTGCCAGCAGCCCGACAGGTGAGGGCGAAAAACTGTTTTTT . TRBJ1-4 TRBV7-9 .
CASSLLRDYEQYF TGTGCCAGCAGCCTTCTCCGGGACTACGAGCAGTACTTC many TRBJ2-7 TRBV7-2 .
CSAKRQGADTQYF TGCAGTGCTAAACGACAGGGGGCAGATACGCAGTATTTT . TRBJ2-3 TRBV20-1 TRBD1
CASSYNLGTSSYEQYF TGTGCCAGCAGTTATAACCTCGGGACTAGCTCCTACGAGCAGTACTTC . TRBJ2-7 TRBV6-2/TRBV6-3 TRBD2
CASSLRPKGGEAFF TGTGCCAGCAGCTTAAGACCCAAAGGGGGTGAAGCTTTCTTT . TRBJ1-1 TRBV7-2 .